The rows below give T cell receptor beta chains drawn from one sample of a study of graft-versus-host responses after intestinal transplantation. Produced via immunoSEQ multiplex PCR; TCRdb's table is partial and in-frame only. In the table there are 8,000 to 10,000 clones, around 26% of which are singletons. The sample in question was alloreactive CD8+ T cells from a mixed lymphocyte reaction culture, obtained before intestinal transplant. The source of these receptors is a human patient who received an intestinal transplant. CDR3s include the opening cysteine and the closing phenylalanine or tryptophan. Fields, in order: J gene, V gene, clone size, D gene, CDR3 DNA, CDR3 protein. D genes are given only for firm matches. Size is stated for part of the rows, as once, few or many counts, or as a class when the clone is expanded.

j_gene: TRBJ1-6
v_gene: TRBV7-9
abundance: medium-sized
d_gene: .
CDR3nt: TGTGCCAGCAGCTTAGCGCTAACGGGGGACCTCCACTTT
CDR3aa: CASSLALTGDLHF

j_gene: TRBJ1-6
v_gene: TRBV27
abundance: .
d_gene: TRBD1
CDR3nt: TGTGCCAGCAGCTCAGGGGGCGTTTTTTCACCCCTCCACTTT
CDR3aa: CASSSGGVFSPLHF

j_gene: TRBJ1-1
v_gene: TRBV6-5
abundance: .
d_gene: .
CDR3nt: TGTGCCAGCAGTGCCTGGGGGGGACTGAACACTGAAGCTTTCTTT
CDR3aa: CASSAWGGLNTEAFF

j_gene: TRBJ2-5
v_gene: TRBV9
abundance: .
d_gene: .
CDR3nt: TGTGCCAGCAGCCCCGGCGGGTGGGAGACCCAGTACTTC
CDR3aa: CASSPGGWETQYF

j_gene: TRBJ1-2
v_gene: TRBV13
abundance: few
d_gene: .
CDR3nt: TGTGCCAGCAGTGGGCTTCCAGGCTTAAACTATGGCTACACCTTC
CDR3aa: CASSGLPGLNYGYTF

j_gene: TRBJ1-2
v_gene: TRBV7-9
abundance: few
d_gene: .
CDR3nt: TGTGCCAGCAGCTTGGTGGCGGGTGCTAACTATGGCTACACCTTC
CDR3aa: CASSLVAGANYGYTF

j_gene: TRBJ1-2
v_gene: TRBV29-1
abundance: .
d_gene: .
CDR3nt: TGCAGCGCCCAAACAGGCCTTTGGGGCTACACCTTC
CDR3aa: CSAQTGLWGYTF

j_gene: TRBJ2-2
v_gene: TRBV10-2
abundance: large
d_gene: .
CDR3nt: TGCGCCACGACTCCAGGGGTGCTGACGGGGGAGCTGTTTTTT
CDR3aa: CATTPGVLTGELFF

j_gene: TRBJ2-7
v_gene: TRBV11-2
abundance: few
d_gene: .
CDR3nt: TGTGCCAGCAGCTTAGACAGGGTGGGTTACGAGCAGTACTTC
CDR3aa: CASSLDRVGYEQYF

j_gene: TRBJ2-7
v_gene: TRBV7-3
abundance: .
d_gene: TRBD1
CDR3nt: TGTGCCAGCAGCCGGGACAGGGGTTCCTACGAGCAGTACTTC
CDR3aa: CASSRDRGSYEQYF

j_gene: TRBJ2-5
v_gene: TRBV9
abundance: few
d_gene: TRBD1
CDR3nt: TGTGCCAGCAGCGATCCCGGGACAGAAGAGACCCAGTACTTC
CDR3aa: CASSDPGTEETQYF

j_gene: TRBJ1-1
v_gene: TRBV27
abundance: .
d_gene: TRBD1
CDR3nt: TGTGCCAGCGGGGACAGGGGGGTCGCTGAAGCTTTCTTT
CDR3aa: CASGDRGVAEAFF

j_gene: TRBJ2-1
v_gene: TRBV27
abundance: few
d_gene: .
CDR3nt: TGTGCCAGCAGTTTGGGCTACGGTGAGCAGTTCTTC
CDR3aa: CASSLGYGEQFF

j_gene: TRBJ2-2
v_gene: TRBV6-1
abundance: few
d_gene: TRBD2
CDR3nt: TGTGCCAGCAGTGATGTAGCGGGGATCCTTATGACTACCGGGGAGCTGTTTTTT
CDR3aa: CASSDVAGILMTTGELFF

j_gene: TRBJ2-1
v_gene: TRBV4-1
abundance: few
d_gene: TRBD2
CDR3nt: TGCGCCAGCCAAAGCGGGGGGGCCCACAATGAGCAGTTCTTC
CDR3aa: CASQSGGAHNEQFF

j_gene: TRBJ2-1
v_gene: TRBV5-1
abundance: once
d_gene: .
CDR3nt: TGCGCCAGCTGCTTGGGGAGCGATTCGAGCAATGAGCAGTTCTTC
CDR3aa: CASCLGSDSSNEQFF

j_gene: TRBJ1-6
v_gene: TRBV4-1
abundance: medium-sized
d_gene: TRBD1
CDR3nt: TGCGCCAGCAGCCAAGTTCTGGGACAGAATTCACCCCTCCACTTT
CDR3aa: CASSQVLGQNSPLHF

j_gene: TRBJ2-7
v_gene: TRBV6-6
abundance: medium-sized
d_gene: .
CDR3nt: TGTGCCAGCAGCCCGCTAGCGACGGGCGAGCAGTACTTC
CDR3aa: CASSPLATGEQYF

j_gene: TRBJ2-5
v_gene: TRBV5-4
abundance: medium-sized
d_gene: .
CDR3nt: TGTGCCAGCAGCTTGCAGGGCGGAGAGACCCAGTACTTC
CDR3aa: CASSLQGGETQYF

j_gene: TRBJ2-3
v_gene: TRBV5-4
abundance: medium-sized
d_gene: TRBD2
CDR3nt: TGTGCCAGCAGCCCGCCCCTAGCGGATCCTAGCACAGATACGCAGTATTTT
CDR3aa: CASSPPLADPSTDTQYF

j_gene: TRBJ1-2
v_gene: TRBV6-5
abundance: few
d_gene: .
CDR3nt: TGTGCCAGCAGACTACAGGGTCGCTATGGCTACACCTTC
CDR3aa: CASRLQGRYGYTF

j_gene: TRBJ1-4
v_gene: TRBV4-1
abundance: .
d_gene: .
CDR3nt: TGCGCCAGCAGCCAAGATTGGCGGGGGCCTTCTAATGAAAAACTGTTTTTT
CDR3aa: CASSQDWRGPSNEKLFF

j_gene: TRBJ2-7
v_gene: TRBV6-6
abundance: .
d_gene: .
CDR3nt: TGTGCCAGCAGCCCATCGGTGGAGCAGTACTTC
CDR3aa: CASSPSVEQYF

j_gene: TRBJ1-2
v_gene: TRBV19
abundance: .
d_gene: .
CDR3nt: TGTGCCAGTAGTGTCGGAGACTATGGCTACACCTTC
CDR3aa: CASSVGDYGYTF

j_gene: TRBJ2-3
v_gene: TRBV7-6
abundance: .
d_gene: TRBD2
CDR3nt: TGTGCCAGCAGCTCACCTGGGACTAGCGGGGGGTGGACAGATACGCAGTATTTT
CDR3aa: CASSSPGTSGGWTDTQYF

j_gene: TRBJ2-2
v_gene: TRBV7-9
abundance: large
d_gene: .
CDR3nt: TGTGCCAGCAGCTTAGCGCTCAGCGGGGAGCTGTTTTTT
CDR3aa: CASSLALSGELFF

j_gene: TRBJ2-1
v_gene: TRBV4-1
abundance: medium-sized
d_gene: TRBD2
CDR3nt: TGCGCCAGCAGCCAAGAGGGACTAGCATACAATGAGCAGTTCTTC
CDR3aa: CASSQEGLAYNEQFF

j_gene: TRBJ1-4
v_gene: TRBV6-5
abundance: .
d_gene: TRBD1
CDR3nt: TGTGCCAGCACCACGACAGGGGGAGTAGAAAAACTGTTTTTT
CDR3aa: CASTTTGGVEKLFF

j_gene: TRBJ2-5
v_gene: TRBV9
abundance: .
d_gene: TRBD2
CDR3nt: TGTGCCAGCAGCGTAGGGTCGATAGCGGGGGGGCAAGAGACCCAGTACTTC
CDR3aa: CASSVGSIAGGQETQYF

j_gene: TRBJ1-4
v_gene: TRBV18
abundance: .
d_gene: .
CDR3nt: TGTGCCAGCTCCCCCATAGGGGGAAGAACAACTAATGAAAAACTGTTTTTT
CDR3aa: CASSPIGGRTTNEKLFF

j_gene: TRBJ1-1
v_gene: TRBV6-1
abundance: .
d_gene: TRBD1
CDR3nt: TGTGCCAGCAGTGAATTATTAGGGGACAGGGGCGTGGAGGCTTTCTTT
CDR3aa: CASSELLGDRGVEAFF

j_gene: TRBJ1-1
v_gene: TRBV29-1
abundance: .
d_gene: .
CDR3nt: TGCAGCGTTGAAGACTACACGCAGGGGCGTCTTGAGGCTTTCTTT
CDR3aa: CSVEDYTQGRLEAFF

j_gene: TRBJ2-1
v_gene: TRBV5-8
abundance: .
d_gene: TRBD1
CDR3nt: TGTGCCAGCAGCTTAGGACAGGGGGAGGGTGAGCAGTTCTTC
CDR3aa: CASSLGQGEGEQFF

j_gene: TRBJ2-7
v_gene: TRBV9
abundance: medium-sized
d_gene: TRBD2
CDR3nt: TGTGCCAGCAGCGCTAGCGGGGGGTTCTACGAGCAGTACTTC
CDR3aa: CASSASGGFYEQYF

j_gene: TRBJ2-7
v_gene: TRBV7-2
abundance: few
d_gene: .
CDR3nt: TGTGCCAGCAGCCCCCCGAGCGAGCAGTACTTC
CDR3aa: CASSPPSEQYF

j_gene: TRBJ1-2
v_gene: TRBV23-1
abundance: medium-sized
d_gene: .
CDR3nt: TGCGCCAGCAGCCCCGGGGGTATTAATGGCTACACCTTC
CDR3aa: CASSPGGINGYTF

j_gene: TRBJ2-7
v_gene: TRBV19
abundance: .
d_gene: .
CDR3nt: TGTGCCAGTAGTATAGTCGGGTTCCTAGACGAGCAGTACTTC
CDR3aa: CASSIVGFLDEQYF